This TCR beta chain was profiled in a study of cytotoxic CD8 clonotypes in ibrutinib-treated CLL (dated by TCRdb to the early 2020s). For the wider study: The cohort had 11 relapsed/refractory and some 15 treatment-naive patients; around 17 were IGHV unmutated. Samples averaged roughly 280,000 productive templates and some 96,000 productive rearrangements. Partial responses were observed in 24 patients and complete responses in 2; after a median follow-up of 68 months, remission was maintained in 15 or so patients and progression was observed in about twelve. Of the 90 or so participants in the trial, about 25 had longitudinal samples available. Patients were still on ibrutinib when every remission and progressive disease sample was collected. Cryopreserved peripheral blood mononuclear cells were collected before treatment, at response, and at either disease progression or sustained remission. Samples at response were collected after a median of 12 months of treatment, with a range of roughly 6 to 40 months.

A MiSeq instrument was used for deep resolution sequencing, which targeted depths ranging from 1 in 1 million up to 1 in 200,000 T cells, with coverage averaging 10x for each clonotype. TCR beta libraries were generated with the immunoSEQ hsTCRB Kit. Per the original workflow: Data were analyzed with ImmunoSEQ Data Assistant and ImmunoSEQ Analyzer, with V, D and J genes assigned per IMGT definitions. Clonality, which ranges from 0 to 1, was calculated by subtracting the normalized Shannon entropy of productive rearrangement frequencies from one. Public clonotype analysis was restricted to overrepresented clonotypes comprising at least 0.05% of each patient's repertoire. Repertoires from thirteen age-matched healthy donors in immuneACCESS were used as clonality controls. This is the immuneACCESS table as TCRdb keeps it, with only in-frame sequences that have V and J called. A part of the clones is gone; compared with another copy, unresolved V genes explain less than half, and the rest is unexplained. The V and J calls and clone size were taken over from that table, and D and trimming were inferred from the DNA. This sample is represented by about 74,000 clones; approximately 80% of them were singletons. Jointly, the top ten make up 7.7% of the sample.

The time point label, as the study defines it: progressive disease on ibrutinib. About 2 micrograms of genomic DNA were extracted from cryopreserved PBMCs for TCR beta library preparation. Longitudinal blood samples from CLL patients receiving ibrutinib monotherapy were subjected to high-throughput TCR beta sequencing. The patients took part in an open-label, single-center phase 2 trial of ibrutinib monotherapy. The CDR3 has 13 amino acids, counting the end cysteine and phenylalanine. Here the CDR3 DNA is all that survives: 39 bases in frame from base 1. Trimming takes 2 bases off V and 7 bases off J; junction bases not matched to a gene: 4. From the germline V gene, CDR1 is MDHEN and CDR2 is SYDVKM. As for this clone: What this receptor recognizes is not known. Within one base of it there is no much larger clone, and no base qualities were kept.

Overall study results and their limits: Clonality rose at ibrutinib response, remained stable during sustained remission, and dropped back toward baseline at progression. Baseline clonality exceeded that of age-matched healthy donors and correlated strongly with circulating CD8+ T-cell counts. Public clonotypes were rare and either shrank or stayed stable during treatment, and the rise in clonality at ibrutinib response reflected expansion of private clonotypes. Lymph node repertoires were not examined, and the timing of sampling was not matched between patients in sustained remission and those whose disease progressed.

This clonotype was obtained from a human donor with chronic lymphocytic leukemia. The starting material was PBMCs, obtained at disease progression, from a patient treated with ibrutinib. The rearranged chain carries TRBV28 and TRBJ1-1; TRBD1 lines up with 7 middle nucleotides. For the CDR3, the sequence is CASSLGQEGEAFF. The nucleotide sequence is TGTGCCAGCAGTTTAGGACAGGAGGGTGAAGCTTTCTTT.